What follows describes a single T cell receptor (beta chain). This clonotype was observed at least ten times. This clone's antigen is unknown. No quality values exist for individual bases; no much larger clone is one base distant. The data are from a study of regulatory T cells in long-lasting Graves disease (dated by TCRdb to about 2021). Looking at the study overall: Antithyroid drugs had been taken for less than 3 months by newly diagnosed Graves' disease patients. Persistent Graves' disease patients were compared with newly diagnosed Graves' disease patients by peripheral blood TCR sequencing and RNA sequencing. The study was registered as a clinical trial and conducted in China. TCR sequencing covered 13 persistent and roughly 20 newly diagnosed Graves' disease patients, about 35 samples in total. Study-wide findings and limitations: Persistent Graves' disease patients showed lower TCR Shannon entropy and fewer highly expanded clones than newly diagnosed patients, suggesting clonal expansion. The authors acknowledged the small sample size as a limitation that may reduce accuracy. Sequencing and analysis were limited to the TCR beta chain. Persistent patients shared more public clonotypes among themselves (around 3,000) than newly diagnosed patients did (more than 950). Only peripheral blood was studied, because thyroid tissue, the primary lesion, was inaccessible.

According to the study, the label for this sample's time point signals: newly diagnosed GD, antithyroid drugs for less than 3 months. For both TCR sequencing and RNA sequencing, RNA was extracted from PBMCs in TRIzol. The diagnosis of Graves' disease followed American Thyroid Association guidelines. The patients came from an endocrinology department in Xi'an, China. Each patient gave roughly 8.4 milliliters of peripheral blood, collected in an EDTA anticoagulant tube. Ficoll Paque Plus density gradient separation was used to isolate PBMCs, and no further T cell sorting was done. RNA quality was checked with an Agilent 2100 Bioanalyzer and agarose gel, and concentration with a NanoDrop 2000. The protocol used for the library was multiplex PCR. Sequenced on an Illumina HiSeq 4000. To build TCR beta libraries, CDR3 regions were amplified by Arm-PCR using iRepertoire HTBI primers. Gel purification was performed on PCR products prior to sequencing. Concerning the study's data processing: Gene usage analysis of CDR3 amino acid clonotypes used the approximately 62 TRBV and approximately 13 TRBJ segments found across samples. Filtered high-quality paired reads were merged into contigs using COPE and FqMerger. BLAST was used to align contigs to IMGT TRBV, TRBD and TRBJ reference genes, with CDR3 defined following IMGT. Clonotypes above 0.1% frequency were classified as highly expanded clones. Shannon entropy was used to measure repertoire diversity, and the Gini coefficient was used to measure V-J evenness. A clonotype found in more than one individual was treated as public. TCRdb reran the public reads through fastp at Q25 and MiXCR, keeping productive beta chains. Entries that share a CDR3 protein sequence are merged under the most common genes and DNA. For this entry, the V and J calls and clone size follow TCRdb and not the study's own pipeline. The sample profile shows 450,000 to 600,000 distinct CDR3 sequences; about 14% of them were found once. Jointly, the top ten make up roughly a tenth of the sample.

Another study also made use of these data, one on T cells in Graves' hyperthyroidism and ophthalmopathy. That second report states: A patient counted as having stable Graves' hyperthyroidism if no progression to ophthalmopathy occurred over 18 months of follow-up. Hyperthyroidism patients were newly diagnosed, had a disease duration of under 2 months, and were aged 18 to 65 years. Exclusion was applied to patients with uncontrolled infections, other autoimmune diseases, pregnancy or lactation. Diagnoses relied on clinical symptoms, serum thyroxine and TRAb, thyroid ultrasound and orbital computed tomography. The TCR CDR3 was subjected to a first round of RT-PCR using the HTBI primer set and the Qiagen OneStep RT-PCR kit. Most expanded thyroid clonotypes (frequency above 0.001) were also detected in blood, suggesting blood repertoires may reflect thyroid immune responses. A 13 V-J signature model separated ophthalmopathy from stable hyperthyroidism, with about 90% sensitivity and roughly 81% specificity in cross-validation and 80%/75% in testing. In validation, the model predicted progression to ophthalmopathy with 65% to 71% sensitivity and roughly 75% specificity, a median of about six months before onset. A discovery cohort of about a hundred patients, approximately 45 with Graves' ophthalmopathy and 57 with stable Graves' hyperthyroidism, was used to find distinguishing TCR V-J signatures. Whether ophthalmopathy could be predicted prospectively was tested in an independent validation cohort made up of roughly 19 hyperthyroidism patients plus 17 patients who later progressed to ophthalmopathy. For training and testing, the 100 or so patients in the discovery cohort were randomly divided in a 7:3 ratio. The study also compared thyroid tissue and blood T-cell repertoires from five or six Graves' hyperthyroidism patients. After blood sampling, hyperthyroidism patients were treated with methimazole at a starting dose of 30 mg daily, and ophthalmopathy patients were treated with high-dose intravenous methylprednisolone. A second multiplex PCR round built the libraries, followed by size selection and purification. Libraries were sequenced paired-end with 100 bp reads on an Illumina HiSeq2000. SOAPnuke was used to process the raw data, removing reads that contained adapters or uncalled bases, had a mean Phred below 15, or lacked an exact match to the constant primer or identifier. High-quality paired reads were merged with COPE v1.2.5, and unique nucleotide sequences were defined as clonotypes. MiTCR v1.1 was used to align clonotypes to the IMGT TRBV, TRBD and TRBJ reference segments. The analysis was restricted to V-J combinations with a frequency above 0.0001, which together covered about 99% of the repertoires. A TCS score was defined as the ratio of F50 (clonal expansion) to E x V (chaos), with BLOSUM62-based TCRdist applied between CDR3 peptides within each V-J. Welch's t-statistics and random forest reduced fewer than 550 V-J features to 13, which were used in a naive Bayes classifier (R e1071). Sample size was not statistically predetermined, and investigators were not blinded to group allocation. The paper describes TCR Vbeta CDR3 sequencing of around 140 peripheral blood samples, made up of some 42 ophthalmopathy patients, around 78 hyperthyroidism patients and roughly 17 progressor patients.

Sequencing used peripheral blood mononuclear cells (PBMCs), obtained at new diagnosis, from a patient treated with antithyroid drugs. The receptor comes from a man between 25 and 39 years old with Graves disease. Donor details come from another sample of the same person, matched by shared clones.

The DNA sequence reads TGTGCCAGCAGCTTAGGATCGACAGGGGACGAGCAGTACTTC. Its translation reads: CASSLGSTGDEQYF. The chain employs TRBV7-2 and TRBJ2-7, with 8 bases in between that match TRBD1. For CDR1 and CDR2, the germline V gene lists SGHTA and FQGNSA. The CDR3 starts with the cysteine, ends with the phenylalanine, and has 14 residues. Only CDR3 DNA remains: 42 bases, in frame from the first base. Trimmed from V: 1 base; trimmed from J: 5 bases; junction bases lacking a gene match: 4.